What follows are 11 T cell receptor beta chains derived from one specimen sequenced in a study of CD8+ T cells in alopecia areata. Extraction of RNA preceded its reverse transcription into cDNA, which served as the sequencing template. Clones were read by immunoSEQ multiplex PCR, and TCRdb kept only the in-frame ones, dropping some. The sample holds approximately 210,000 clones, approximately 65% seen once. Noted treatment: oral pan-JAK inhibitor, 5-10 mg twice daily. The source material was CD4+ T cells sorted from blood, sampled between weeks 43 and 45, from a patient treated with tofacitinib. These receptor sequences come from a human donor with alopecia areata.

V and J are TRBV25-1 and TRBJ2-6; D is uncertain. The germline V gene has CDR1 MGHDK and CDR2 SYGVNS. CDR3 length: 13 residues. The ends were cut back, 8 bases at V and 2 bases at J, with 7 bases in the middle. CDR3 DNA: TGTGCCAGCGGACCAACTGGGGCCAACGTCCTGACTTTC. The encoded protein is CASGPTGANVLTF.

This clone was recorded a few times. The CDR3 here is CAWTRAGITEAFF. CDR3 nucleotides: TGTGCCTGGACCCGGGCCGGAATAACTGAAGCTTTCTTT. V gene TRBV30 combines with J gene TRBJ1-1; D unresolved. The CDR3 loop spans 13 amino acids. V lost 4 bases and J 5 bases, leaving 14 bases between the germline ends. Germline V gene lookup returns CDR1 GTSNPN and CDR2 SVGIG (reference sequence).

For this clone: Sequence at one end of the junction differs from germline and may be a read error. The chain uses TRBV27 and TRBJ2-3, with a tentative D call TRBD1 (6 bases). Germline values: CDR1 MNHEY, CDR2 SMNVEV (reference sequence). The CDR3 sequence is 13 residues long. The CDR3 reads CATYNRAKPHAVF. CDR3 sequence (DNA): TGTGCCACTTACAACAGGGCGAAACCCCACGCAGTCTTT.

V and J are TRBV29-1 and TRBJ2-2; no clear D gene. The CDR3 covers 12 residues. From germline, CDR1 is SQVTM and CDR2 ANQGSEA. Deletions cut 3 bases from V and 5 bases from J, with 7 bases between. As DNA, the CDR3 is TGCAGCGTTGAGAGGCCGACCGGGGAGCTGTTTTTT. Protein: CSVERPTGELFF.

V and J are TRBV13 and TRBJ1-2, with D possibly being TRBD1 (5 bases). Trimming removed 0 bases from V and 8 bases from J, with 13 bases in between. CDR1 is PRHDT and CDR2 is FYEKMQ in the germline V gene (reference sequence). The CDR3 covers 14 residues. The CDR3 DNA is TGTGCCAGCAGCTTAGGCCGACAGTCCGGCGGCTACACCTTC. Amino acids: CASSLGRQSGGYTF.

The gene calls are TRBV7-2 and TRBJ2-2; perhaps D is TRBD1 or TRBD2 (6 bases each). The germline CDR1 and CDR2 sequences are SGHTA and FQGNSA. The CDR3 covers 16 residues. Trimming pared 2 bases from V and 1 base from J, leaving 11 bases between. For the CDR3, the DNA is TGTGCCAGCAGCTTAACGGGGGCCCAGAACACCGGGGAGCTGTTTTTT. Translation: CASSLTGAQNTGELFF.

The V call is TRBV30, the J call TRBJ1-2; D is ambiguous. Germline values: CDR1 GTSNPN, CDR2 SVGIG (reference sequence). Trimming removed 8 bases from V and 6 bases from J, with 16 bases in between. This CDR3 region has 12 residues. CDR3 nucleotides: TGTGCCACGGATGACACCGACAATGGCTACACCTTC. Protein product: CATDDTDNGYTF.

This clone has only a few counts. This chain connects TRBV14 to TRBJ1-4, with 11 positions matching TRBD1. The ends lost 2 bases at V and 5 bases at J; junction bases unmatched: 1. Germline V gene data show CDR1 as SGHDN and CDR2 as FVKESK. The length of the CDR3 is 15 residues. The CDR3 protein is CASSQWDRGNEKLFF. The CDR3 DNA reads as TGTGCCAGCAGCCAATGGGACAGGGGGAATGAAAAACTGTTTTTT.

The chain couples TRBV30 to TRBJ1-2; D ambiguous. From germline, CDR1 is GTSNPN and CDR2 SVGIG (reference sequence). V lost 2 bases to trimming and J lost 0 bases, with 7 bases between them. The CDR3 is made up of 13 amino acids. This chain's CDR3 is CAWSKSTNYGYTF. The CDR3 bases are TGTGCCTGGAGTAAGAGTACTAACTATGGCTACACCTTC.

This chain's CDR3 is CAWRVTGELFF. Here the CDR3 DNA reads TGTGCCTGGAGGGTCACCGGGGAGCTGTTTTTT. The chain links TRBV30 to TRBJ2-2; D is uncertain. The CDR3 extends over 11 amino acids. The germline V and J ends were trimmed by 3 bases and 4 bases, with 3 bases remaining between them. The germline V gene encodes CDR1 GTSNPN and CDR2 SVGIG (reference sequence).

In DNA, the CDR3 is TGTGCCAGCAGTCGGGACAGGGGCTTTACGCCCCAGCATTTT. Translating gives CASSRDRGFTPQHF. V and J are TRBV27 and TRBJ1-5; 10 bases are shared with TRBD1. This CDR3 has 14 residues. V gave up 5 bases and J gave up 9 bases; unmatched junction bases: 7. The germline V gene encodes CDR1 MNHEY and CDR2 SMNVEV (reference sequence).